The present T cell receptor beta chain was sequenced within a study of blood T cells in healthy people across ages. Then a second PCR, running about 7 to 11 cycles, was carried out with a sample-barcoded 5' primer and a J-beta primer mix. Every sample returned 2.5 million or more CDR3-containing paired-end reads. TCRdb recomputed calls from the 5' RACE reads with MiXCR, one row per CDR3 protein. The sample shows over a million distinct CDR3 sequences, approximately 40% of them seen only once. Study-level points and caveats: Possibly, changes in expanded clonotypes were confounded because donor CMV status was unknown.

V shed 6 bases and J 1 base; nucleotides not matched to a gene: 7. The CDR3 is 15 residues long. The germline gives CDR1 MNHNS, CDR2 SASEGT. A remark on this clonotype: The antigen is not known.

The sequenced material came from blood. This receptor was identified in a young woman in good health. The V call is TRBV6-1, the J call TRBJ2-7, with 9 nucleotides matching TRBD1. The CDR3 DNA is TGTGCCAGCAGGGTCGAGGGACAGGGTTCCTACGAGCAGTACTTC. Translating gives CASRVEGQGSYEQYF.